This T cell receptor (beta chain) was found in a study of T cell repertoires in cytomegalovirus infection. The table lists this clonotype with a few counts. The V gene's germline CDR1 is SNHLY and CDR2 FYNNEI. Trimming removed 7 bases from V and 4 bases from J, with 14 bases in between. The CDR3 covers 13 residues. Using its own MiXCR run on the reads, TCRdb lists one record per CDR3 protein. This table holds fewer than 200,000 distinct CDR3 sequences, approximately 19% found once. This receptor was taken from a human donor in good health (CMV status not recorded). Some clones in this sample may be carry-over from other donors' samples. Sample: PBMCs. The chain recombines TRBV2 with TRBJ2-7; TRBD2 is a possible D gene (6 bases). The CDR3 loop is CASTKDGGYEQYF. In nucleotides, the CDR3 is TGTGCCAGCACCAAGGACGGGGGTTACGAGCAGTACTTC.